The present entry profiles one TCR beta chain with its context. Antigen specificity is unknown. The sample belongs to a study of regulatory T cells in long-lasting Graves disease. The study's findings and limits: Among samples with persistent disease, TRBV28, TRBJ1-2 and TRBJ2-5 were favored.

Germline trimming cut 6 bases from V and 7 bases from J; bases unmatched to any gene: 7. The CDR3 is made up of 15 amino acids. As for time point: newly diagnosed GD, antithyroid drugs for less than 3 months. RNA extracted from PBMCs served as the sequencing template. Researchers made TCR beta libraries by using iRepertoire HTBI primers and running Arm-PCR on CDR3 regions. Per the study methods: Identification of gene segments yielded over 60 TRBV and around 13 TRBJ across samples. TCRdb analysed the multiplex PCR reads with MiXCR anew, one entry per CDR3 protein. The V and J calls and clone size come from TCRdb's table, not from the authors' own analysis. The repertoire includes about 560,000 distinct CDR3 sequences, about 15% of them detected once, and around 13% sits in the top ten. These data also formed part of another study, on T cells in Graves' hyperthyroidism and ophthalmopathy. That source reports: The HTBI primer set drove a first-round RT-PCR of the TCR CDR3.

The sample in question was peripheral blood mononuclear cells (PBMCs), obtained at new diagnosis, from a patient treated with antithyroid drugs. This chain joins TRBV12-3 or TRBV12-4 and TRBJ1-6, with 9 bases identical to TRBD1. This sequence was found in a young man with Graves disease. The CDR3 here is CASRPGTGINSPLHF. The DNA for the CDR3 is TGTGCCAGCAGACCCGGGACAGGGATAAATTCACCCCTCCACTTT.